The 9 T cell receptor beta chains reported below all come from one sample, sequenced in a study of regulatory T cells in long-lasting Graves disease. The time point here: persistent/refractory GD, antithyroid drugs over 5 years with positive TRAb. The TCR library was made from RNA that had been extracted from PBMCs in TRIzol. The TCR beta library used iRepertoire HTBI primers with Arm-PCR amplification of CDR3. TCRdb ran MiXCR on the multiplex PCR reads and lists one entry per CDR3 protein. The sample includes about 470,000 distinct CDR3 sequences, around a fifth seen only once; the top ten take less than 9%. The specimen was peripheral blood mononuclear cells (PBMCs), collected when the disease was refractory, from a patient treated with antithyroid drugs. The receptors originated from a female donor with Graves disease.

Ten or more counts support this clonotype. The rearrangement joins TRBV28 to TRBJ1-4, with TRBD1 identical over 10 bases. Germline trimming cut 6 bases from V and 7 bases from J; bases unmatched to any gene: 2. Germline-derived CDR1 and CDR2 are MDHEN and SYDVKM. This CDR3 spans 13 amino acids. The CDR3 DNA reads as TGTGCCAGCAGACGGGACAGGGGTGAAAAACTGTTTTTT. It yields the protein CASRRDRGEKLFF.

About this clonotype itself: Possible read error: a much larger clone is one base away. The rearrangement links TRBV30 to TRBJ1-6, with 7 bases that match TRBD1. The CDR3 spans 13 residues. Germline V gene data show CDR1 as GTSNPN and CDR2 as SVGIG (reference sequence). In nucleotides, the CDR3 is TGTGCCTGGAAGTGGGACAGCGCTTCACCCCCCCACTTT. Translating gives CAWKWDSASPPHF.

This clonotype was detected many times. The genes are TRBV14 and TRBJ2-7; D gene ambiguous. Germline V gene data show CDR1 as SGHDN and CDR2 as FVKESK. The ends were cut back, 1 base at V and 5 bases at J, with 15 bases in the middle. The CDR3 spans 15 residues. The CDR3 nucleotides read TGTGCCAGCAGCCAAGGGGTGGCTTCCTTCGACGAGCAGTACTTC. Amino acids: CASSQGVASFDEQYF.

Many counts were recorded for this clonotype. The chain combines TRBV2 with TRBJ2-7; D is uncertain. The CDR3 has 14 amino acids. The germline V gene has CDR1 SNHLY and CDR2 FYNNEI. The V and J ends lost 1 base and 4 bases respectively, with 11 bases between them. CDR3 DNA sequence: TGTGCCAGCAGTGAAGATAGGGCCCTTTACGAGCAGTACTTC. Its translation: CASSEDRALYEQYF.

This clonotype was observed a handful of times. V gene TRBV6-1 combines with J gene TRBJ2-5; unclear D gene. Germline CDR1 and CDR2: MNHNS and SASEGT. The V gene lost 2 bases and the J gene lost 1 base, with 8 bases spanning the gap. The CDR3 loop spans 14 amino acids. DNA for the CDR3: TGTGCCAGCAGTGAATTGCGACGCCAAGAGACCCAGTACTTC. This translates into CASSELRRQETQYF.

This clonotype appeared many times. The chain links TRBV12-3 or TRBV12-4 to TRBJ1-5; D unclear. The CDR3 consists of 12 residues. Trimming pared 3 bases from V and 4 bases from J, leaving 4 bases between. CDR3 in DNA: TGTGCCAGCAGTTTCGAAAATCAGCCCCAGCATTTT. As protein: CASSFENQPQHF.

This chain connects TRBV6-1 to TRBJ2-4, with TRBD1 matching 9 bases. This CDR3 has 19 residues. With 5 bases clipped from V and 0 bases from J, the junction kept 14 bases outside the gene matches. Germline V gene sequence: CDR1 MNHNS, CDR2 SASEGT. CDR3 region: CASSIRPGQGTVAKNIQYF. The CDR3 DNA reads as TGTGCCAGCAGTATTCGACCCGGACAGGGGACTGTAGCCAAAAACATTCAGTACTTC.

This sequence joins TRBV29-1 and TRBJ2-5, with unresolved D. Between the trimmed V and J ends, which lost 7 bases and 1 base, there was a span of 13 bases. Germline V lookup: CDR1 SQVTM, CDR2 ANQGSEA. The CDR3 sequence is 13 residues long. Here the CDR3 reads CSAKTLIQETQYF. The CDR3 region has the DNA TGCAGCGCAAAAACTCTGATCCAAGAGACCCAGTACTTC. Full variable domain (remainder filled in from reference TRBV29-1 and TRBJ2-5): SAVISQKPSRDICQRGTSLTIQCQVDSQVTMMFWYRQQPGQSLTLIATANQGSEATYESGFVIDKFPISRPNLTFSTLTVSNMSPEDSSIYLCSAKTLIQETQYFGPGTRLLVL.

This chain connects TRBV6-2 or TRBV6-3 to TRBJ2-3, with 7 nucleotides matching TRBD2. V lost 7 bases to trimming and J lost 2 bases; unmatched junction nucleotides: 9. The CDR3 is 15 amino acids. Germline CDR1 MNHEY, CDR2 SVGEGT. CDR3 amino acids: CASTGTIFSTDTQYF. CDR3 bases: TGTGCCAGCACCGGGACTATTTTCTCCACAGATACGCAGTATTTT.